What follows are 14 T cell receptor beta chains derived from one specimen sequenced in a study of cytomegalovirus exposure and HLA in healthy donors. PCR employed 60 Vbeta and 13 Jbeta primers. TCRdb's copy holds only in-frame clones and misses some; the assay was immunoSEQ multiplex PCR. The sample shows under 65,000 clones, and 6% to 7.5% sits with its ten largest clones. The sequencing input was PBMCs. These receptors were taken from a woman in her thirties or forties in good health and CMV-seronegative.

J is TRBJ2-7 and V is TRBV25-1, with TRBD1 identical over 10 bases. The V and J ends lost 6 bases and 3 bases, in that order; junction bases with no gene match: 5. CDR3 length: 14 residues. Germline V gene lookup returns CDR1 MGHDK and CDR2 SYGVNS. CDR3 bases: TGTGCCAGCAGCGCGGGACAGGGGAGCTACGAGCAGTACTTC. Its protein product is CASSAGQGSYEQYF.

The rearrangement uses TRBV5-1 and TRBJ1-1, with D possibly being TRBD1 (5 bases). The germline CDR1 and CDR2 sequences are SGHRS and YFSETQ. CDR3 length: 14 residues. Trimming took 3 bases from V and 4 from J, leaving 13 bases between them. The CDR3 is CASSSGDHTTEAFF. The DNA for the CDR3 is TGCGCCAGCAGCTCGGGGGACCACACCACTGAAGCTTTCTTT. The full variable domain, in which reference TRBV5-1 and TRBJ1-1 provide the parts outside the CDR3, is KAGVTQTPRYLIKTRGQQVTLSCSPISGHRSVSWYQQTPGQGLQFLFEYFSETQRNKGNFPGRFSGRQFSNSRSEMNVSTLELGDSALYLCASSSGDHTTEAFFGQGTRLTVV.

This chain links TRBV20-1 with TRBJ1-1, with TRBD1 matching 7 bases. The CDR3 is 11 amino acids. Per the germline V gene, CDR1 is DFQATT and CDR2 is SNEGSKA (reference sequence). With 0 bases clipped from V and 8 bases from J, the junction kept 0 bases outside the gene matches. The CDR3 DNA sequence: TGCAGTGCTAGAGAGGACAGGGAAGCTTTCTTT. This translates into CSAREDREAFF.

CDR3 sequence reads: CASQKNREYEQYF. The CDR3 nucleotides are TGTGCCAGTCAAAAGAATCGGGAGTACGAGCAGTACTTC. The V gene is TRBV19, the J gene TRBJ2-7, with a tentative D call TRBD2 (6 bases). The CDR3 runs 13 residues. The ends were cut back, 8 bases at V and 4 bases at J, with 15 bases in the middle. CDR1 is LNHDA, CDR2 SQIVND, per germline (reference sequence).

The V gene is TRBV7-9, the J gene TRBJ1-2; no clear D gene. This CDR3 region has 13 residues. The V end lost 1 base, the J end lost 1 base, and 4 bases lay between the germline ends. The germline CDR1 and CDR2 sequences are SEHNR and FQNEAQ (reference sequence). CDR3 amino acids: CASSLGHNYGYTF. The CDR3, as DNA: TGTGCCAGCAGCTTAGGACATAACTATGGCTACACCTTC.

V is TRBV2 and J is TRBJ1-2, with 8 bases matching TRBD1. The CDR3 sequence is 15 residues long. With 6 bases clipped from V and 8 bases from J, the junction kept 14 bases outside the gene matches. Germline loops: CDR1 SNHLY, CDR2 FYNNEI. CDR3 sequence: CASRTGTGAGWGYTF. The CDR3 bases are TGTGCCAGCAGGACCGGGACAGGAGCAGGTTGGGGCTACACCTTC.

The rearrangement uses TRBV30 and TRBJ2-5; TRBD2 is a possible D gene (6 bases). This CDR3 has 12 amino acids. Trimming left V 4 bases short and J 5 bases short, with 11 bases between. Per the germline V gene, CDR1 is GTSNPN and CDR2 is SVGIG (reference sequence). Written as DNA, the CDR3 is TGTGCCTGGACAGGAGGGTTGGAGACCCAGTACTTC. Amino acid sequence: CAWTGGLETQYF.

This chain uses TRBV7-2 with TRBJ1-6; D might be TRBD1 (5 bases). V was shortened by 6 bases and J by 9 bases, with 15 bases between the two germline ends. CDR3 length equals 14 residues. Germline loops: CDR1 SGHTA, CDR2 FQGNSA. The DNA for the CDR3 is TGTGCCAGCAGTGCTAGGGGCTCAGGTTCACCCCTCCACTTT. It encodes CASSARGSGSPLHF.

V is TRBV9 and J is TRBJ1-4; possible D gene TRBD1, 5 bases. Germline V gene data show CDR1 as SGDLS and CDR2 as YYNGEE. There are 14 residues in the CDR3. The germline V and J ends were trimmed by 2 bases and 8 bases, with 13 bases remaining between them. The CDR3 sequence: CASSVGQGGEKLFF. CDR3 sequence (DNA): TGTGCCAGCAGCGTTGGGCAGGGAGGGGAAAAACTGTTTTTT.

The V and J genes are TRBV27 and TRBJ2-2, with TRBD2 matching 7 bases. CDR1 is MNHEY and CDR2 is SMNVEV in the germline V gene (reference sequence). The CDR3 loop spans 17 amino acids. The V segment lost 3 bases and the J segment 2 bases; nucleotides outside the gene matches: 9. The DNA of the CDR3 is TGTGCCAGCAGTTTTCAGGGACTAACGGCCAACACCGGGGAGCTGTTTTTT. It encodes CASSFQGLTANTGELFF.

The rearrangement links TRBV7-2 to TRBJ1-4; 7 bases agree with TRBD1. Germline-derived CDR1 and CDR2 are SGHTA and FQGNSA. The CDR3 loop spans 13 amino acids. The V and J ends lost 5 bases and 8 bases, in that order; junction bases with no gene match: 5. The CDR3 is CASSPTGNEKLFF. DNA for the CDR3: TGTGCCAGCAGCCCGACAGGGAACGAAAAACTGTTTTTT.

The chain is built from TRBV5-1 and TRBJ1-4; D not certain. The V gene's germline CDR1 is SGHRS and CDR2 YFSETQ. The CDR3 is made up of 13 amino acids. The V end was cut by 0 bases, the J end by 7 bases, with 7 bases between. CDR3 residues: CASSLDRGEKLFF. CDR3 bases: TGCGCCAGCAGCTTGGATCGGGGTGAAAAACTGTTTTTT.

The chain combines TRBV28 with TRBJ1-1; D remains ambiguous. V lost 5 bases and J 6 bases, leaving 10 bases between the germline ends. The CDR3 has 12 residues. CDR1 is MDHEN, CDR2 SYDVKM, per germline. CDR3 amino acids: CASSPRGPEAFF. CDR3 in DNA: TGTGCCAGCAGTCCGAGAGGTCCTGAAGCTTTCTTT. Combining the CDR3 with reference TRBV28 and TRBJ1-1 gives the whole variable domain DVKVTQSSRYLVKRTGEKVFLECVQDMDHENMFWYRQDPGLGLRLIYFSYDVKMKEKGDIPEGYSVSREKKERFSLILESASTNQTSMYLCASSPRGPEAFFGQGTRLTVV.

This chain joins TRBV9 and TRBJ1-4; D might be TRBD1 (6 bases). CDR1 and CDR2 (germline): SGDLS, YYNGEE. Trimming pared 0 bases from V and 5 bases from J, leaving 17 bases between. The CDR3 is made up of 17 amino acids. CDR3 sequence reads: CASSVGAQGEENEKLFF. The CDR3 coding sequence is TGTGCCAGCAGCGTAGGAGCACAGGGTGAGGAGAATGAAAAACTGTTTTTT.